The 15 T cell receptor beta chains given below trace back to one sample, sequenced in a study of OX40 agonist ivuxolimab in advanced cancers. Profiling relied on immunoSEQ multiplex PCR, and the TCRdb table lists in-frame clones only, not all of them. The table includes tens of thousands of clones, roughly 78% detected once. The sequences come from CD4+ or CD8+ T cells sorted from blood, collected in a trial of the OX40 agonist ivuxolimab. Receptors originate from an adult with an advanced solid tumor such as melanoma, head and neck, liver or kidney cancer.

Concerning this clone: Its ends do not fully match the called genes, so a read error is possible. The chain recombines TRBV18 with TRBJ2-1, with TRBD1 matching over 8 bases. Germline V gene sequence: CDR1 KGHSH, CDR2 LQKENI. The CDR3 is 14 amino acids. Written as DNA, the CDR3 is TGTGCCAGCTCCCCACAGGGGGAAATGAATGAGCAGTTCTTC. Its protein product is CASSPQGEMNEQFF.

This chain links TRBV5-1 with TRBJ2-7; 8 bases are a match to TRBD1. This CDR3 has 14 amino acids. The junction had 8 bases not matched to a gene; V was cut back by 3 bases and J by 6 bases. Looked up from germline, CDR1 is SGHRS and CDR2 is YFSETQ. CDR3 sequence (DNA): TGCGCCAGCAGCTCGAGACAGGGGAGTTCCGAGCAGTACTTC. Residues: CASSSRQGSSEQYF. The full variable domain, with the rest looked up from reference TRBV5-1 and TRBJ2-7, is KAGVTQTPRYLIKTRGQQVTLSCSPISGHRSVSWYQQTPGQGLQFLFEYFSETQRNKGNFPGRFSGRQFSNSRSEMNVSTLELGDSALYLCASSSRQGSSEQYFGPGTRLTVT.

The chain recombines TRBV2 with TRBJ1-3; 12 bases align to TRBD1. After removal of 5 bases from V and 2 bases from J, the junction contained 7 bases not matched to a gene. The CDR3 is 17 amino acids. The germline V gene encodes CDR1 SNHLY and CDR2 FYNNEI. The CDR3 is CASSSGGDRGPGNTIYF. Here the CDR3 DNA reads TGTGCCAGCAGTTCCGGTGGGGACAGGGGGCCTGGAAACACCATATATTTT.

The count of this clone is one. The rearrangement joins TRBV28 to TRBJ2-1; D is possibly TRBD2 (5 bases). CDR3 length: 12 amino acids. The germline V and J ends were trimmed by 7 bases and 6 bases, with 10 bases remaining between them. Germline CDR1 and CDR2: MDHEN and SYDVKM. CDR3 sequence: CASMEAPNEQFF. CDR3 sequence (DNA): TGTGCCAGCATGGAGGCTCCCAATGAGCAGTTCTTC.

This rearrangement joins TRBV28 to TRBJ2-2; 7 bases are a match to TRBD1. Germline V gene data show CDR1 as MDHEN and CDR2 as SYDVKM. Trimming cost V 6 bases and J 7 bases; bases outside gene matches: 8. This CDR3 region has 14 residues. The CDR3 reads CASRLQGNYGELFF. CDR3 nucleotides: TGTGCCAGCAGGCTACAGGGGAATTACGGGGAGCTGTTTTTT.

The gene calls are TRBV5-6 and TRBJ2-3; D is uncertain. Germline CDR1 and CDR2: SGHDT and YYEEEE. The CDR3 spans 12 residues. Trimming left V 3 bases short and J 8 bases short, with 10 bases between. The CDR3 is CASSSVSATQYF. In DNA form, the CDR3 reads TGTGCCAGCAGCTCTGTTTCGGCTACGCAGTATTTT.

This chain links TRBV4-3 with TRBJ1-3, with 8 bases lining up with TRBD1. This CDR3 contains 16 residues. Germline values: CDR1 LGHNA, CDR2 YSLEER. With V trimmed by 0 bases and J by 5 bases, 6 bases remained unmatched. Written as DNA, the CDR3 is TGCGCCAGCAGCCAAGATCTTGCAGGGGGCAGAAACACCATATATTTT. It encodes CASSQDLAGGRNTIYF.

The rearrangement uses TRBV2 and TRBJ1-6, with D tentatively TRBD1 (5 bases). The CDR3 sequence is 17 residues long. Trimming pared 5 bases from V and 0 bases from J, leaving 14 bases between. The germline CDR1 and CDR2 sequences are SNHLY and FYNNEI. The CDR3 nucleotides are TGTGCCAGCAGTAGAACGGGGACCATCTCCTATAATTCACCCCTCCACTTT. The encoded protein is CASSRTGTISYNSPLHF.

The chain is built from TRBV6-6 and TRBJ1-3; D is perhaps TRBD1 (5 bases). The CDR3 totals 14 residues. V was pared by 9 bases and J by 0 bases, with 12 bases between. The germline V gene has CDR1 MNHNY and CDR2 SVGAGI (reference sequence). The CDR3 DNA reads TGTGCCAGTACAGGACGGCCCTCTGGAAACACCATATATTTT. Translated: CASTGRPSGNTIYF.

About this clone itself: Other nucleotide sequences in the sample specify the same CDR3. CDR3 residues: CASSLHTDTQYF. The DNA for the CDR3 is TGTGCCAGCAGCCTCCACACAGATACGCAGTATTTT. This rearrangement joins TRBV11-3 to TRBJ2-3, with D uncertain. Germline CDR1 and CDR2: SGHNT and YENEEA. The germline V and J ends were trimmed by 5 bases and 2 bases, with 5 bases remaining between them. CDR3 length equals 12 residues. Based on the CDR3 plus reference TRBV11-3 and TRBJ2-3, the full variable domain is EAGVVQSPRYKIIEKKQPVAFWCNPISGHNTLYWYLQNLGQGPELLIRYENEEAVDDSQLPKDRFSAERLKGVDSTLKIQPAELGDSAVYLCASSLHTDTQYFGPGTRLTVL.

The CDR3 nucleotides read TGTGCCAGCAGTTTATCAAGGGGGTCCTCCTACGAGCAGTACTTC. It is translated as CASSLSRGSSYEQYF. The chain employs TRBV27 and TRBJ2-7, with TRBD1 as a possible D gene (6 bases). The V gene's germline CDR1 is MNHEY and CDR2 SMNVEV (reference sequence). The CDR3 runs 15 residues. Deletions cut 0 bases from V and 0 bases from J, with 9 bases between.

This chain joins TRBV5-5 and TRBJ1-5, with TRBD1 matching 7 bases. Looked up from germline, CDR1 is SGHKS and CDR2 is YYEKEE (reference sequence). Trimming took 4 bases from V and 2 from J; bases not matched to a gene: 3. The CDR3 runs 14 residues. CDR3 DNA: TGTGCCAGCAGCCTGGGGACAGGCAATCAGCCCCAGCATTTT. Encoded protein: CASSLGTGNQPQHF.

The rearrangement joins TRBV7-2 to TRBJ2-2; 10 bases line up with TRBD1. V was clipped by 1 base and J by 4 bases; unmatched bases: 6. The germline V gene encodes CDR1 SGHTA and CDR2 FQGNSA. The CDR3 sequence is 17 residues long. CDR3 residues: CASSLGRQGATTGELFF. The CDR3 DNA follows: TGTGCCAGCAGCTTAGGCCGACAGGGGGCTACCACCGGGGAGCTGTTTTTT.

The CDR3 DNA is TGTGCCAGCAGATCAGGACGGAATAACTATGGCTACACCTTC. This sequence encodes CASRSGRNNYGYTF. The V gene is TRBV27, the J gene TRBJ1-2; D ambiguous. The V end lost 6 bases, the J end lost 1 base, and 12 bases lay between the germline ends. Per the germline V gene, CDR1 is MNHEY and CDR2 is SMNVEV (reference sequence). This CDR3 comprises 14 residues.

V usage is TRBV5-8 and J usage is TRBJ1-5; D is uncertain. V was cut by 4 bases and J by 7 bases, with 12 bases left in between. CDR1 is SGHTS, CDR2 YDEGEE, per germline. CDR3 size: 13 residues. The CDR3 DNA sequence: TGTGCCAGCAGCACCCGAGGGTACCAGCCCCAGCATTTT. Protein: CASSTRGYQPQHF.